Listed below are T cell receptor beta chains from one sample, sequenced in a study of T cell responses to AZD1222 COVID-19 vaccine. The assay was immunoSEQ multiplex PCR, and TCRdb's table has in-frame clones only and misses some. The table has about 150,000 clones, around 90% seen once. Sequencing was performed on peripheral blood, taken on day 0 of AZD1222 vaccination. Receptor source: an adult in good health. The CDR3 runs from the conserved cysteine through the conserved F or W. The D gene is left open where the match is weak. Clone size, where shown, is once, few, many, or a class for clones that have expanded.

v_call	clone_size	j_call	d_call	cdr3_nt	cdr3_aa
TRBV12-3/TRBV12-4	.	TRBJ2-1	.	TGTGCCATCAGGGGTCCGGGGGCCTGGGAGCAGTTCTTC	CAIRGPGAWEQFF
TRBV6-5	.	TRBJ2-4	.	TGTGCCAGTAGAGAGTTTGGGGCCAAAAACATTCAGTACTTC	CASREFGAKNIQYF
TRBV4-3	.	TRBJ2-7	.	TGCGCCAGCAGCCAAGATAGGGTCAGGACCTACGAGCAGTACTTC	CASSQDRVRTYEQYF
TRBV29-1	once	TRBJ2-7	.	TGCAGCGTTGTGGCGTACGAGCAGTACTTC	CSVVAYEQYF
TRBV9	.	TRBJ2-1	.	TGTGCCAGCAGCGCTCACAACAATGAGCAGTTCTTC	CASSAHNNEQFF
TRBV7-2	.	TRBJ2-1	TRBD2	TGTGCCAGCAGCTCCTTGGTACTAGCGGGGGGAATAAATGAGCAGTTCTTC	CASSSLVLAGGINEQFF
TRBV7-2	.	TRBJ2-7	TRBD1	TGTGCCAGCAGCTCCGTTGGGCAGGGGGTCTACGAGCAGTACTTC	CASSSVGQGVYEQYF
TRBV7-8	.	TRBJ1-4	TRBD1	TGTGCCAGCAGCGTAGGGACAGGGAACATAATGATTAAAAAACTGTTTTTT	CASSVGTGNIMIKKLFF
TRBV6-6	.	TRBJ1-1	.	TGTGCCAGCAGCGACCGCAGGGGCGCGGGTACTGAAGCTTTCTTT	CASSDRRGAGTEAFF
TRBV5-4	.	TRBJ2-2	TRBD2	TGTGCCAGCAGCGCTAGCGGGGGTGGGACCGGGGAGCTGTTTTTT	CASSASGGGTGELFF
TRBV4-2	.	TRBJ1-2	.	TGTGCCAGCAGCCAAGATCGTAGTAATAACTATGGCTACACCTTC	CASSQDRSNNYGYTF
TRBV6-5	.	TRBJ1-2	TRBD1	TGTGCCAGCAGTCCCGGGACAGGGAAAGATGGCTACACCTTC	CASSPGTGKDGYTF
TRBV19	.	TRBJ2-5	.	TGTGCCAGTAGTATAGGGTTCCAGGTCCAAGAGACCCAGTACTTC	CASSIGFQVQETQYF
TRBV6-6	.	TRBJ1-5	.	TGTGCCAGCAGTTTAGAGGGAAGAGGCAATCAGCCCCAGCATTTT	CASSLEGRGNQPQHF
TRBV4-3	.	TRBJ2-1	.	TGCGCCAGCAGCCAGACGAGATTGGGTGAGCAGTTCTTC	CASSQTRLGEQFF
TRBV27	.	TRBJ2-1	.	TGTGCCAGCTTTGGGGGGTTTGGTGAGCAGTTCTTC	CASFGGFGEQFF
TRBV19	.	TRBJ1-1	.	TGTGCCAGTAGTATAGGGCCAGCCTCTGAAGCTTTCTTT	CASSIGPASEAFF
TRBV7-9	.	TRBJ2-5	TRBD2	TGTGCCAGCAGCTTCGAACTAGCGGTACAAGAGACCCAGTACTTC	CASSFELAVQETQYF
TRBV13	once	TRBJ2-1	.	TGTGCCAGCAGCCCTCCTGGTGAGCAGTTCTTC	CASSPPGEQFF
TRBV19	.	TRBJ1-2	TRBD1	TGTGCCAGTAGACACCAACACAGGGGAATCTACTATGGCTACACCTTC	CASRHQHRGIYYGYTF
TRBV18	.	TRBJ2-2	.	TGTGCCAGTCCCTCTCCGGGTAACACCGGGGAGCTGTTTTTT	CASPSPGNTGELFF
TRBV3-1/TRBV3-2	.	TRBJ2-7	.	TGTGCCAGCAGCCCGGGGGACCCCCCCTACGAGCAGTACTTC	CASSPGDPPYEQYF
TRBV27	.	TRBJ2-7	.	TGTGCCAGCAGTTTCCTCGACAGACTGAGCTCCTACGAGCAGTACTTC	CASSFLDRLSSYEQYF
TRBV3-1/TRBV3-2	.	TRBJ2-7	.	TGTGCCAGCAGCGGCCGGATATTGCCATACGAGCAGTACTTC	CASSGRILPYEQYF
TRBV12-3/TRBV12-4	.	TRBJ2-1	.	TGTGCCAGCAGTTTAGTCGGCGATGAGCAGTTCTTC	CASSLVGDEQFF
TRBV7-9	.	TRBJ1-1	TRBD1	TGTGCCAGCAGCGGAGGGACAGGGGTTAACACTGAAGCTTTCTTT	CASSGGTGVNTEAFF
TRBV7-8	.	TRBJ1-6	TRBD1	TGTGCCAGCAGCTCCGGGACAGGGGCCGGCTCCTATAATTCACCCCTCCACTTT	CASSSGTGAGSYNSPLHF
TRBV19	.	TRBJ1-5	.	TGTGCCAGTAGTATTCCAGGGGCTGGTCAGCCCCAGCATTTT	CASSIPGAGQPQHF
TRBV3-1/TRBV3-2	few	TRBJ1-5	.	TGTGCCAGCAGCCAAGGCCGATGGACAGCTCATCAGCCCCAGCATTTT	CASSQGRWTAHQPQHF
TRBV29-1	.	TRBJ2-1	.	TGCAGCGCAGGGGATGGGCGGCCGGGAGAACTGTACAATGAGCAGTTCTTC	CSAGDGRPGELYNEQFF
TRBV28	.	TRBJ2-1	.	TGTGCCAGCAGTTTATCGGCAGGGACCAATGAGCAGTTCTTC	CASSLSAGTNEQFF
TRBV10-3	once	TRBJ1-4	TRBD1	TGTGCCATCAGTGAGTGGGGACAGGGTTCGGAAAAACTGTTTTTT	CAISEWGQGSEKLFF
TRBV6-5	once	TRBJ1-4	.	TGTGCCAGGTATTTCTCCCGGGTTACTAATGAAAAACTGTTTTTT	CARYFSRVTNEKLFF
TRBV27	.	TRBJ1-1	.	TGTGCCAGCAGTTTATGGGGGGTCGGCACTGAAGCTTTCTTT	CASSLWGVGTEAFF
TRBV7-2	.	TRBJ2-7	.	TGTGCCAGCAGCTCCCAGAGTAGTACCTACGAGCAGTACTTC	CASSSQSSTYEQYF
TRBV19	.	TRBJ2-4	TRBD2	TGTGCCAGTACCGAAGGGGGGACTAGTTTCATTCAGTACTTC	CASTEGGTSFIQYF
TRBV18	.	TRBJ2-5	.	TGTGCCAGCTCACCCTCCGGGGAGACCCAGTACTTC	CASSPSGETQYF
TRBV7-9	once	TRBJ2-7	.	TGTGCCAGCAGCCCTCCTGGACGGACTACCTACGAGCAGTACTTC	CASSPPGRTTYEQYF
TRBV6-5	.	TRBJ1-1	TRBD1	TGTGCCAGCAGGAGTACAGGGGAGAACACTGAAGCTTTCTTT	CASRSTGENTEAFF
TRBV27	.	TRBJ2-5	.	TGTGCCAGCAGTCCCCGAGGGGCTGAGACCCAGTACTTC	CASSPRGAETQYF
TRBV6-2/TRBV6-3	.	TRBJ1-5	TRBD1	TGTGCCAGCAGCTGGGGACAGGTTAGCAATCAGCCCCAGCATTTT	CASSWGQVSNQPQHF
TRBV10-3	once	TRBJ2-7	TRBD2	TGTGCCATCAGTTCCTCCGGGACTAGCGGGGGTGAGCAGTACTTC	CAISSSGTSGGEQYF
TRBV6-6	.	TRBJ2-4	.	TGTGCCAGCAGAACCACAGGAGAAAACATTCAGTACTTC	CASRTTGENIQYF
TRBV27	.	TRBJ2-2	.	TGTGCCAGCAGTTTATTTTGGGGGGGGCGGGACACCGGGGAGCTGTTTTTT	CASSLFWGGRDTGELFF
TRBV6-5	.	TRBJ2-3	.	TGTGCCAGCGCAGTAGCGGATACTAGCACAGATACGCAGTATTTT	CASAVADTSTDTQYF
TRBV9	.	TRBJ2-1	.	TGTGCCAGCAGCGTAGAGACCCCGGGCAATGAGCAGTTCTTC	CASSVETPGNEQFF
TRBV6-5	.	TRBJ1-5	TRBD1	TGTGCCAGCAGCCAGGACAGGGGGAGGGATCAGCCCCAGCATTTT	CASSQDRGRDQPQHF
TRBV29-1	.	TRBJ2-7	TRBD2	TGCAGCCCAAAGCGGGGTAGAGTGTCCTACGAGCAGTACTTC	CSPKRGRVSYEQYF
TRBV2	.	TRBJ1-5	TRBD1	TGTGCCAGCAGGGACACGACAGGGGCCAATCAGCCCCAGCATTTT	CASRDTTGANQPQHF
TRBV6-5	.	TRBJ2-1	TRBD2	TGTGCCAGCAGACGCGGGGGGAATAATGAGCAGTTCTTC	CASRRGGNNEQFF
TRBV10-1	.	TRBJ2-5	.	TGCGCCAGCAGTGAAAAATACAGGGTAGGAGGGGAGACCCAGTACTTC	CASSEKYRVGGETQYF
TRBV5-4	.	TRBJ1-4	.	TGTGCCAGCAGCCCCGCGGAGGGAAGGGAAAAACTGTTTTTT	CASSPAEGREKLFF
TRBV6-8	.	TRBJ2-5	.	TGTGCCAGCAGTTTTAGTGCTCTGGAGACCCAGTACTTC	CASSFSALETQYF
TRBV7-2	.	TRBJ1-2	.	TGTGCCAGCAGCTTAGATCGGCGGGGCTCTAACTATGGCTACACCTTC	CASSLDRRGSNYGYTF
TRBV4-3	once	TRBJ1-1	TRBD1	TGCGCCAGCAGCCACGGACAGGGGGCGAGAGCTTTCTTT	CASSHGQGARAFF
TRBV3-1/TRBV3-2	.	TRBJ1-2	.	TGTGCCAGCAGCCAAGGGGGGTTTCTTGACTACACCTTC	CASSQGGFLDYTF
TRBV28	.	TRBJ2-7	.	TGTGCCAGCAGCGTGACCGGGACAATCGACGAGCAGTACTTC	CASSVTGTIDEQYF
TRBV7-6	.	TRBJ1-3	.	TGTGCCAGCAGCTTATCCGGGAGCTCTGGAAACACCATATATTTT	CASSLSGSSGNTIYF
TRBV28	.	TRBJ2-5	TRBD1	TGTGTCAGCTATGGATCGGACAGGCCTGGGGCCCAGTACTTC	CVSYGSDRPGAQYF